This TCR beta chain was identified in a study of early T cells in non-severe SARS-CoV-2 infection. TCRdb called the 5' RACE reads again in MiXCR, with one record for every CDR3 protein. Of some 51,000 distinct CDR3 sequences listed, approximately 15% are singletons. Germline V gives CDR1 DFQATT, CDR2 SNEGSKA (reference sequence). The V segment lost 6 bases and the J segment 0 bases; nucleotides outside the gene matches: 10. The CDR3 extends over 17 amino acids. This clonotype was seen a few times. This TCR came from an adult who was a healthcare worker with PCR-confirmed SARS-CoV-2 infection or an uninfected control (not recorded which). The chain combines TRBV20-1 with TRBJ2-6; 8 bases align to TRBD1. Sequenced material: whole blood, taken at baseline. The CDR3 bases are TGCAGTGCGAAGGGGAGGACAGGGACCTCTGGGGCCAACGTCCTGACTTTC. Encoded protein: CSAKGRTGTSGANVLTF.